The source of this T cell receptor (beta chain) is a study of cytomegalovirus exposure and HLA in healthy donors. PCR used 60 Vbeta primers and 13 Jbeta primers. Assay used: immunoSEQ multiplex PCR; TCRdb lists only in-frame clones, some missing. This repertoire shows fewer than 150,000 clones, about 80% found once; its top ten account for around 1.2%. This clone was picked up a small number of times. In the same sample, other DNA sequences code for this CDR3. This TCR derives from a man aged 50-60 years in good health and CMV-seronegative. What was sequenced was PBMCs.

The CDR3 protein is CASSHLREQVNTEAFF. CDR3 DNA sequence: TGTGCCAGCAGTCACCTTCGCGAGCAGGTGAACACTGAAGCTTTCTTT. J is TRBJ1-1 and V is TRBV28; D remains unclear. The CDR3 extends over 16 amino acids. Trimming took 5 bases from V and 0 from J, leaving 16 bases between them. Germline V gives CDR1 MDHEN, CDR2 SYDVKM.